The source of this T cell receptor beta chain is a study of T cell changes during pregnancy in multiple sclerosis. TCRdb keeps only in-frame clones here, not all; method: immunoSEQ multiplex PCR. Of around 52,000 clones detected, around 93% appear once; the ten largest clones hold approximately 0.15%. The CDR3 spans 16 residues. V gave up 2 bases and J gave up 5 bases, with 18 bases separating them. Per the germline V gene, CDR1 is MDHEN and CDR2 is SYDVKM. The sequence was collected from a female donor in good health, enrolled as a control in a pregnancy study. This rearrangement joins TRBV28 to TRBJ1-2; the D gene is possibly TRBD1 (6 bases). The sequences come from CD4+ T cells from peripheral blood mononuclear cells, collected after pregnancy. The CDR3 loop is CASSLGRGRGPYGYTF. The CDR3 region has the DNA TGTGCCAGCAGTTTAGGGCGGGGGCGAGGGCCTTATGGCTACACCTTC.